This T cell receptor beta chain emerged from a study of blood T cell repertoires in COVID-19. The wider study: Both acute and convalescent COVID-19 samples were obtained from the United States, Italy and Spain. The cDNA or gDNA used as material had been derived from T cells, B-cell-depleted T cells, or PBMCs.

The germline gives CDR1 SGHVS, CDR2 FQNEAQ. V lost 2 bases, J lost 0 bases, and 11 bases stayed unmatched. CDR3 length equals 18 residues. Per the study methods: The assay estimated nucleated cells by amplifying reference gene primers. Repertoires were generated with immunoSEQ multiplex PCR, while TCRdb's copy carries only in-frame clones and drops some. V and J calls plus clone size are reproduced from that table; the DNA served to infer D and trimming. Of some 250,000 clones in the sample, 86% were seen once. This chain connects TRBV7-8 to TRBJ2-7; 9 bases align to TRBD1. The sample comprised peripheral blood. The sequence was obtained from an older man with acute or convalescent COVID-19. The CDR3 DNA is TGTGCCAGCAGCTTATTGTCGGGACAGGGACGATACTCCTACGAGCAGTACTTC. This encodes CASSLLSGQGRYSYEQYF.